This T cell receptor beta chain was sequenced during a study of human versus mouse CDR3 diversity and MHC coevolution (dated by TCRdb to between 2016 and 2019). Concerning the study at large: The immunoSEQ assay was reported to detect one in 200,000 T cells and to minimize amplification bias from multiplex PCR. Across mouse and human samples, the number of valid reads per sample ranged from roughly 5.5 x 10^6 to 1.7 x 10^7. Human naive CD4 T cell repertoires were used as a reference for TCR selection on multiple MHC II alleles and were compared with human-TCR-locus transgenic mice carrying single MHC II. The human cohort comprised three healthy volunteer blood donors, one aged 30 to 39, one aged 40 to 50 and one aged 60 to 69 at collection. The study at large found these results: Repertoire diversity was not considered directly comparable between humans and mice because human T cells were selected on a handful of MHC II alleles. According to iCHAO1 estimates, humans had the largest TCR beta repertoire, 1.5 million to 2 million clonotypes, which was attributed likely to selection by multiple MHC II molecules. On average, humans had more CDR3 deletions and insertions than mice did, pointing to greater exonuclease and TdT activity. Among all compared groups, most of the three human donors had the lowest clonal inequality scores.

Fluorescence-activated cell sorting was used to isolate naive CD4 T cells, defined as CD45RO-negative and CD62L-positive, from PBMCs. Approximately 46 ml of fresh peripheral blood was collected from each donor, and PBMCs were isolated by Ficoll density centrifugation. All samples were sorted on a FACSAria III instrument and reached purity above 85%. The QIAGEN blood and tissue kit was used to extract genomic DNA from the sorted cells, and that DNA was then quantified on a NanoDrop 1000. TCR alpha and beta chains were deep sequenced and quantified on the immunoSEQ platform using multiplex PCR of genomic DNA. As for the authors' bioinformatics: Annotation of the TCR sequences relied on IMGT gene and region definitions. As a stand-in for the preselection repertoire, out-of-frame rearrangements were used and set against in-frame clonotypes. The iCHAO1 estimator provided with the immunoSEQ platform was used to estimate repertoire size. A Gini index based on the Lorenz curve was applied to in-frame amino acid clonotypes to measure clonal inequality. Shared clonotypes were counted with the intersect function of the R package tcR, and similarity was scored with the Jaccard index. The R prcomp function was used without normalization to run principal component analysis of V, J and V-J usage frequencies. Imported from immuneACCESS, the table was reduced by TCRdb to in-frame sequences with V and J called. These copies leave out some clones; in studies compared against another copy, an unresolved V gene accounts for under half, and the cause of the remainder is not known. Clone size and the V and J calls come from that table; the DNA yielded D and trimming. This sample lists tens of thousands of clones; 90% to 95% were detected once. The biggest ten clones account for around 1.5% of the sample.

The CDR3 starts with the cysteine, ends with the phenylalanine, and has 15 residues. The read is trimmed to its CDR3 DNA, 45 bases read in frame from base 1. From V the trimming removes 3 bases and from J it removes 3 bases, while the gene matches leave 4 bases of the junction unaccounted for. CDR1 and CDR2 are read off the germline V gene (reference sequence) as LNHDA and SQIVND. A note on this clone: It lacks a known antigen. No qualities accompany the bases; no much larger clone lies one base away.

The sequencing input was naive CD4+ T cells from blood. What the cell subset or site label conveys for this sample: CD45RO-negative CD62L-positive naive CD4 T cells. The rearrangement joined TRBV19 to TRBJ2-7, and TRBD1 matches 11 of the central bases. This receptor was obtained from a person aged 30 to 70 in good health. The DNA sequence is given as TGTGCCAGTAGTATTAGGGGACAGGGGGGCTACGAGCAGTACTTC. This codes for CASSIRGQGGYEQYF.